The next 30 T cell receptor beta chains were all read from a single sample in a study of cytomegalovirus exposure and HLA in healthy donors. The PCR had 60 Vbeta and 13 Jbeta primers. Here immunoSEQ multiplex PCR was the method, and the copy in TCRdb shows in-frame clones only, minus some. The sample table sets out roughly 100,000 clones. Sequencing was done on a sample of PBMCs. Every receptor here comes from a man aged 50-60 years in good health and CMV-seropositive.

Here the CDR3 reads CASSRQGISTGELFF. The CDR3 bases are TGCGCCAGCAGCCGACAGGGGATATCCACCGGGGAGCTGTTTTTT. V and J are TRBV4-1 and TRBJ2-2, with 8 bases matching TRBD1. The CDR3 runs 15 residues. Germline V lookup: CDR1 MGHRA, CDR2 YSYEKL. The J segment lost 4 bases and the V segment lost 4 bases, leaving 5 bases of the junction unmatched.

V is TRBV30 and J is TRBJ1-5; no definite D call. This CDR3 has 13 amino acids. V lost 3 bases, J lost 9 bases, and 15 bases lay in between. Germline loops: CDR1 GTSNPN, CDR2 SVGIG (reference sequence). CDR3: CAWSVEDVRPQHF. As DNA, the CDR3 is TGTGCCTGGAGCGTTGAGGATGTTCGGCCCCAGCATTTT.

The rearrangement joins TRBV2 to TRBJ2-5; D is perhaps TRBD1 (6 bases). This CDR3 region has 14 residues. Germline V lookup: CDR1 SNHLY, CDR2 FYNNEI. Trimming left V 5 bases short and J 5 bases short, with 15 bases between. The CDR3: CASSPRGSGETQYF. CDR3 DNA sequence: TGTGCCAGCAGTCCCAGGGGAAGTGGGGAGACCCAGTACTTC.

This chain uses TRBV4-2 with TRBJ1-2, with 9 bases lining up with TRBD1. This CDR3 has 17 residues. After removal of 2 bases from V and 4 bases from J, the junction contained 11 bases not matched to a gene. Germline V gene data show CDR1 as LGHNA and CDR2 as YNFKEQ. CDR3 in amino acids: CASSQRSAGTGPYGYTF. As DNA, the CDR3 is TGTGCCAGCAGCCAACGAAGCGCCGGGACAGGGCCCTATGGCTACACCTTC.

The chain joins TRBV18 to TRBJ2-1, with 10 bases aligning to TRBD2. V lost 3 bases, J lost 1 base, and 6 bases stayed unmatched. The CDR3 has 17 amino acids. Germline V gives CDR1 KGHSH, CDR2 LQKENI. CDR3 nucleotide sequence: TGTGCCAGCTCACCTAGGACTAGCGGAACATCCTACAATGAGCAGTTCTTC. It translates to CASSPRTSGTSYNEQFF.

The chain uses TRBV6-1 and TRBJ2-7, with a tentative D call TRBD2 (6 bases). This CDR3 has 15 amino acids. Trimming pared 6 bases from V and 2 bases from J, leaving 17 bases between. The germline V gene has CDR1 MNHNS and CDR2 SASEGT. CDR3 in DNA: TGTGCCAGCAGCCGCGGGACGGTCGGCGCCTACGAGCAGTACGTC. It specifies CASSRGTVGAYEQYV.

The chain joins TRBV2 to TRBJ2-1, with TRBD2 matching 8 bases. The CDR3 spans 15 residues. Germline V gene sequence: CDR1 SNHLY, CDR2 FYNNEI. Germline trimming cut 11 bases from V and 8 bases from J; bases unmatched to any gene: 17. CDR3 loop: CACPKVAGRGDEQFF. DNA of the CDR3: TGTGCCTGCCCCAAGGTTGCTGGGCGGGGGGATGAGCAGTTCTTC.

The rearrangement links TRBV27 to TRBJ2-7; possibly TRBD2 for D (5 bases). There are 14 residues in the CDR3. The germline V gene has CDR1 MNHEY and CDR2 SMNVEV (reference sequence). Between the trimmed V and J ends, which lost 6 bases and 4 bases, there was a span of 16 bases. In DNA form, the CDR3 reads TGTGCCAGCAGCCCCCGGACTCACGAGTACGAGCAGTACTTC. Translation gives CASSPRTHEYEQYF.

The rearrangement joins TRBV4-1 to TRBJ1-1; TRBD1 matches at 7 bases. The trim removed 5 bases at V and 2 bases at J, leaving 8 bases unmatched. The CDR3 extends over 15 amino acids. From germline, CDR1 is MGHRA and CDR2 YSYEKL. The DNA of the CDR3 is TGCGCCAGCAGCAGCCAGGGGGTGGGAAACACTGAAGCTTTCTTT. Residues: CASSSQGVGNTEAFF.

The chain couples TRBV9 to TRBJ2-1, with 11 bases matching TRBD2. Germline CDR1 is SGDLS and CDR2 is YYNGEE. CDR3 size: 17 residues. V shed 4 bases and J 0 bases; nucleotides not matched to a gene: 6. CDR3 DNA sequence: TGTGCCAGCAGCCCAGGGACTAGCGGTAACTCCTACAATGAGCAGTTCTTC. Protein: CASSPGTSGNSYNEQFF.

The chain employs TRBV6-5 and TRBJ1-1; 7 bases are shared with TRBD1. The CDR3 totals 15 residues. The germline CDR1 and CDR2 sequences are MNHEY and SVGAGI. Trimming removed 2 bases from V and 3 bases from J; junction bases left unmatched: 6. In nucleotides, the CDR3 is TGTGCCAGCAGTTACCAAGGGGGCGGGGACACTGAAGCTTTCTTT. It codes for CASSYQGGGDTEAFF.

The CDR3 coding sequence is TGTGCCAGCAGTTTAATCCCCGCCGGGACTAATGAAAAACTGTTTTTT. It encodes CASSLIPAGTNEKLFF. This chain links TRBV27 with TRBJ1-4; D unclear. The germline V and J ends were trimmed by 2 bases and 2 bases, with 12 bases remaining between them. Germline V gives CDR1 MNHEY, CDR2 SMNVEV (reference sequence). This CDR3 is 16 amino acids long.

The V gene is TRBV7-9, the J gene TRBJ1-1; 12 nucleotides agree with TRBD1. Germline assignment: CDR1 SEHNR and CDR2 FQNEAQ (reference sequence). The CDR3 extends over 17 amino acids. The V gene end was trimmed by 0 bases and the J gene end by 1 base; junction bases not matched to a gene: 3. The CDR3 sequence is CASSLAPGQGANTEAFF. The CDR3 nucleotides read TGTGCCAGCAGCTTAGCTCCGGGACAGGGGGCGAACACTGAAGCTTTCTTT.

This chain connects TRBV5-4 to TRBJ1-2; 8 positions agree with TRBD1. V trimming: 6 bases; J trimming: 4 bases; junction bases outside the gene matches: 8. CDR1 is SGHNT, CDR2 YYREEE, per germline (reference sequence). The CDR3 has 14 residues. In DNA, the CDR3 is TGTGCCAGCACCTTACAGGGGGGGGGCTATGGCTACACCTTC. It encodes CASTLQGGGYGYTF.

The genes are TRBV5-1 and TRBJ2-3; 12 bases agree with TRBD2. V shed 0 bases and J 3 bases; nucleotides not matched to a gene: 5. Germline V lookup: CDR1 SGHRS, CDR2 YFSETQ. The CDR3 length is 17 residues. DNA of the CDR3: TGCGCCAGCAGCTTGGCCGGCCTAGCGGGAGGGACAGATACGCAGTATTTT. It specifies CASSLAGLAGGTDTQYF.

The chain combines TRBV12-5 with TRBJ1-1, with D tentatively TRBD1 (5 bases). The CDR3 sequence is 13 residues long. The germline V gene encodes CDR1 LGHNT and CDR2 FRNRAP. The V and J ends lost 6 bases and 1 base respectively, with 9 bases between them. The DNA for the CDR3 is TGTGCTAGTGGGACGACAGAGAACACTGAAGCTTTCTTT. As protein: CASGTTENTEAFF. Full variable domain (outside the CDR3, taken from reference TRBV12-5 and TRBJ1-1): DARVTQTPRHKVTEMGQEVTMRCQPILGHNTVFWYRQTMMQGLELLAYFRNRAPLDDSGMPKDRFSAEMPDATLATLKIQPSEPRDSAVYFCASGTTENTEAFFGQGTRLTVV.

The chain is built from TRBV7-2 and TRBJ1-2, with D tentatively TRBD1 (5 bases). Trimming stripped 5 bases from V and 3 bases from J, with 16 bases between. The CDR3 loop spans 15 amino acids. Germline assignment: CDR1 SGHTA and CDR2 FQGNSA. For the CDR3, the DNA is TGTGCCAGCAGCGCGGGACCGCCGGCGGACTATGGCTACACCTTC. Translated, it gives CASSAGPPADYGYTF.

The rearrangement uses TRBV5-1 and TRBJ2-7, with 10 positions matching TRBD1. Germline values: CDR1 SGHRS, CDR2 YFSETQ. The CDR3 is made up of 14 amino acids. The V gene end was trimmed by 4 bases and the J gene end by 4 bases; junction bases not matched to a gene: 5. This CDR3 is CASSRGQGDYEQYV. The CDR3 bases are TGCGCCAGCAGCCGAGGACAGGGGGATTACGAGCAGTACGTC.

The chain combines TRBV18 with TRBJ1-1, with 8 bases fitting TRBD1. This CDR3 has 16 amino acids. Germline assignment: CDR1 KGHSH and CDR2 LQKENI. Trimming took 3 bases from V and 1 from J; bases not matched to a gene: 7. The CDR3 reads CASSPGTGFSNTEAFF. CDR3 nucleotides: TGTGCCAGCTCACCGGGGACAGGATTTTCGAACACTGAAGCTTTCTTT.

The chain has TRBV7-2 and TRBJ1-1; possible D gene TRBD1, 5 bases. The CDR3 is made up of 13 amino acids. The germline V gene encodes CDR1 SGHTA and CDR2 FQGNSA. The V end was cut by 5 bases, the J end by 1 base, with 8 bases between. The CDR3 bases are TGTGCCAGCAGCGCCGACAGGAACACTGAAGCTTTCTTT. Translation gives CASSADRNTEAFF.

The chain recombines TRBV2 with TRBJ2-2; D is ambiguous. V was trimmed by 6 bases and J by 13 bases, leaving 15 bases between them. The CDR3 consists of 12 residues. Per the germline V gene, CDR1 is SNHLY and CDR2 is FYNNEI. The CDR3 DNA follows: TGTGCCAGCAGACAGTCCTTCTTGACGCTGTTTTTT. This codes for CASRQSFLTLFF.

The chain couples TRBV10-3 to TRBJ1-2; TRBD1 aligns across 7 bases. Germline trimming cut 6 bases from V and 2 bases from J; bases unmatched to any gene: 9. Germline V CDR1 and CDR2: ENHRY, SYGVKD. The CDR3 consists of 15 residues. The CDR3 loop reads CAISAGAGGNYGYTF. Written as DNA, the CDR3 is TGTGCCATCAGCGCCGGGGCAGGGGGAAACTATGGCTACACCTTC.

The genes are TRBV18 and TRBJ2-7, with 11 nucleotides matching TRBD2. The CDR3 totals 14 residues. CDR1 and CDR2 (germline): KGHSH, LQKENI. V lost 8 bases, J lost 6 bases, and 9 bases stayed unmatched. DNA for the CDR3: TGTGCCAGCCTTAGCGGGAGGGCCTCGGGCGAGCAGTACTTC. It codes for CASLSGRASGEQYF. The whole variable domain, filled in from reference TRBV18 and TRBJ2-7, reads NAGVMQNPRHLVRRRGQEARLRCSPMKGHSHVYWYRQLPEEGLKFMVYLQKENIIDESGMPKERFSAEFPKEGPSILRIQQVVRGDSAAYFCASLSGRASGEQYFGPGTRLTVT.

This sequence joins TRBV11-1 and TRBJ2-7; unclear D gene. Germline V gene data show CDR1 as SGHAT and CDR2 as FQDESV (reference sequence). CDR3 length equals 13 residues. V was trimmed by 2 bases and J by 2 bases, leaving 7 bases between them. The CDR3 here is CASSLQQTYEQYF. CDR3 nucleotide sequence: TGTGCCAGCAGCTTACAACAGACCTACGAGCAGTACTTC.

CDR3 loop: CASSRPFGYQETQYF. The CDR3 nucleotides are TGTGCCAGCAGCCGCCCGTTCGGGTACCAAGAGACCCAGTACTTC. The V and J genes are TRBV5-6 and TRBJ2-5; no clear D. Germline V gene lookup returns CDR1 SGHDT and CDR2 YYEEEE. The V and J ends lost 4 bases and 0 bases respectively, with 13 bases between them. The CDR3 has 15 residues.

This chain links TRBV4-1 with TRBJ1-2, with D perhaps matching TRBD1 (5 bases). From germline, CDR1 is MGHRA and CDR2 YSYEKL. This CDR3 comprises 15 residues. V lost 2 bases and J 4 bases, leaving 14 bases between the germline ends. CDR3 nucleotides: TGCGCCAGCAGCCAACCTCTGGGGGGAAGCTATGGCTACACCTTC. This gives the protein CASSQPLGGSYGYTF.

This sequence joins TRBV14 and TRBJ2-7; a possible D gene is TRBD1 (6 bases). This CDR3 contains 14 residues. Germline assignment: CDR1 SGHDN and CDR2 FVKESK. V lost 4 bases, J lost 0 bases, and 10 bases lay in between. Here the CDR3 reads CASSPGTTSYEQYF. CDR3 coding DNA: TGTGCCAGCAGCCCCGGGACAACCTCCTACGAGCAGTACTTC.

The V gene is TRBV18, the J gene TRBJ2-2, with 9 nucleotides matching TRBD1. Germline assignment: CDR1 KGHSH and CDR2 LQKENI. The CDR3 is 16 residues long. The J segment lost 6 bases and the V segment lost 1 base, leaving 6 bases of the junction unmatched. The CDR3 loop is CASSPLEQGAAGELFF. The CDR3 DNA reads as TGTGCCAGCTCACCACTTGAACAGGGGGCCGCCGGGGAGCTGTTTTTT.

This chain links TRBV10-3 with TRBJ2-7; perhaps TRBD1 as D (5 bases). V was clipped by 10 bases and J by 7 bases, with 23 bases between them. The CDR3 is 14 amino acids. Germline values: CDR1 ENHRY, CDR2 SYGVKD. CDR3 coding DNA: TGTGCCACCAGCACCCAACAGGATGGCCGGGAGCAGTACGTC. This translates into CATSTQQDGREQYV.

V is TRBV7-2 and J is TRBJ2-3; the match to TRBD2 covers 9 bases. V shed 5 bases and J 4 bases; nucleotides not matched to a gene: 7. Germline CDR1 reads SGHTA; CDR2 reads FQGNSA. This CDR3 has 15 amino acids. CDR3: CASSRPAGGPDTQYF. The CDR3 bases are TGTGCCAGCAGCCGGCCAGCGGGAGGACCAGATACGCAGTATTTT.